Shown below are 5 T cell receptor beta chains from a single sample sequenced in a study of blood T cell repertoires in COVID-19. Assay: immunoSEQ multiplex PCR; the TCRdb copy retains only in-frame clones and omits some. The table records some 380,000 clones, roughly 87% of them present only once. The sample taken for sequencing was PBMCs or T cells enriched from blood (not recorded which). These receptors were obtained from a woman between 35 and 50 years old with acute COVID-19.

The V and J genes are TRBV2 and TRBJ2-2; tentative D call: TRBD2 (5 bases). The CDR3 is 15 residues long. Germline V gene data show CDR1 as SNHLY and CDR2 as FYNNEI. V was shortened by 2 bases and J by 3 bases, with 10 bases between the two germline ends. This CDR3 reads CASSEWRIDTGELFF. In nucleotides, the CDR3 is TGTGCCAGCAGTGAATGGAGGATCGACACCGGGGAGCTGTTTTTT.

CDR3 protein: CASRRDRSSNQPQHF. The CDR3 DNA is TGTGCCAGCAGACGCGACAGGAGTAGCAATCAGCCCCAGCATTTT. The rearrangement joins TRBV6-6 to TRBJ1-5; tentatively, D is TRBD1 (6 bases). The V end lost 6 bases, the J end lost 0 bases, and 12 bases lay between the germline ends. The CDR3 contains 15 residues. CDR1 is MNHNY and CDR2 is SVGAGI in the germline V gene (reference sequence).

The count of this clone is one. This chain links TRBV27 with TRBJ1-5, with TRBD1 as a possible D gene (5 bases). Germline CDR1 MNHEY, CDR2 SMNVEV (reference sequence). V dropped 5 bases and J dropped 6 bases, with 20 bases sitting between them. This CDR3 has 16 residues. Here the CDR3 reads CASSAQGRGLFQPQHF. The CDR3 region has the DNA TGTGCCAGCAGTGCCCAGGGAAGGGGATTGTTTCAGCCCCAGCATTTT.

The rearrangement joins TRBV7-2 to TRBJ1-1, with D possibly matching TRBD1 (6 bases). Germline V lookup: CDR1 SGHTA, CDR2 FQGNSA. CDR3 length equals 11 residues. Trimming pared 2 bases from V and 11 bases from J, leaving 9 bases between. The CDR3 sequence: CASSLNRAAFF. The CDR3 nucleotides are TGTGCCAGCAGCTTAAACAGGGCGGCTTTCTTT.

In this sample, this clone turned up once. This chain joins TRBV5-1 and TRBJ1-6; no clear D gene. V lost 0 bases and J 2 bases, leaving 9 bases between the germline ends. Germline V gives CDR1 SGHRS, CDR2 YFSETQ. The CDR3 has 16 amino acids. The CDR3 sequence is CASSLAGSAYNSPLHF. In nucleotides, the CDR3 is TGCGCCAGCAGCTTGGCCGGGTCAGCCTATAATTCACCCCTCCACTTT. Full variable domain (outside the CDR3, taken from reference TRBV5-1 and TRBJ1-6): KAGVTQTPRYLIKTRGQQVTLSCSPISGHRSVSWYQQTPGQGLQFLFEYFSETQRNKGNFPGRFSGRQFSNSRSEMNVSTLELGDSALYLCASSLAGSAYNSPLHFGNGTRLTVT.